This passage covers 31 T cell receptor beta chains from one sample sequenced in a study of technical replicates of blood from several donors. Generated by immunoSEQ multiplex PCR, the TCRdb table keeps only in-frame clones and is missing some. Here the sample spans about 85,000 clones, 90% to 95% being singletons. What was sequenced was T cells isolated from PBMCs. All receptors derive from a human donor in good health.

About this clone: The sample contains more than one DNA sequence encoding this CDR3. The chain joins TRBV5-1 to TRBJ2-7; 9 nucleotides match TRBD1. Germline loops: CDR1 SGHRS, CDR2 YFSETQ. The ends lost 0 bases at V and 2 bases at J; junction bases unmatched: 0. The CDR3 consists of 14 residues. The CDR3 is CASSLGQGAYEQYF. The CDR3 DNA reads as TGCGCCAGCAGCTTGGGACAGGGGGCCTACGAGCAGTACTTC.

The chain combines TRBV19 with TRBJ1-1; D not resolved. CDR1 and CDR2 from the germline V gene are LNHDA and SQIVND (reference sequence). The CDR3 is 15 amino acids. Trimming took 2 bases from V and 0 from J, leaving 10 bases between them. CDR3 coding DNA: TGTGCCAGTAGTATAAATGGAGTGCTGAACACTGAAGCTTTCTTT. Translated, it gives CASSINGVLNTEAFF. Full variable domain (remainder filled in from reference TRBV19 and TRBJ1-1): DGGITQSPKYLFRKEGQNVTLSCEQNLNHDAMYWYRQDPGQGLRLIYYSQIVNDFQKGDIAEGYSVSREKKESFPLTVTSAQKNPTAFYLCASSINGVLNTEAFFGQGTRLTVV.

The chain uses TRBV5-1 and TRBJ2-5, with TRBD1 identical over 8 bases. The trim removed 4 bases at V and 0 bases at J, leaving 2 bases unmatched. Germline V lookup: CDR1 SGHRS, CDR2 YFSETQ. The CDR3 is made up of 14 amino acids. CDR3 coding DNA: TGCGCCAGCAGCCGGACAGGGAACCAAGAGACCCAGTACTTC. Translated: CASSRTGNQETQYF.

The gene calls are TRBV28 and TRBJ1-1; D is uncertain. From germline, CDR1 is MDHEN and CDR2 SYDVKM. The CDR3 length is 14 residues. The V end lost 4 bases, the J end lost 1 base, and 10 bases lay between the germline ends. The CDR3 here is CASSSSYANTEAFF. CDR3 nucleotides: TGTGCCAGCAGTTCTTCCTACGCGAACACTGAAGCTTTCTTT.

V is TRBV4-1 and J is TRBJ2-5; TRBD1 matches 7 bases. The V gene end was trimmed by 4 bases and the J gene end by 5 bases; junction bases not matched to a gene: 7. CDR1 is MGHRA, CDR2 YSYEKL, per germline. This CDR3 comprises 14 residues. This chain's CDR3 is CASSPQGVQETQYF. In DNA form, the CDR3 reads TGCGCCAGCAGCCCCCAGGGGGTTCAGGAGACCCAGTACTTC.

The rearrangement joins TRBV6-5 to TRBJ2-2, with 9 bases fitting TRBD1. CDR1 is MNHEY and CDR2 is SVGAGI in the germline V gene. V lost 2 bases, J lost 4 bases, and 2 bases stayed unmatched. The CDR3 runs 15 residues. The CDR3 coding sequence is TGTGCCAGCAGTTACGGGACAGGGCCCACCGGGGAGCTGTTTTTT. Protein: CASSYGTGPTGELFF.

The genes are TRBV9 and TRBJ2-1; the D gene is possibly TRBD2 (6 bases). V shed 2 bases and J shed 5 bases, with 11 bases lying between them. CDR1 and CDR2 from the germline V gene are SGDLS and YYNGEE. The CDR3 totals 14 residues. The CDR3 sequence: CASSVTGEHNEQFF. The DNA of the CDR3 is TGTGCCAGCAGCGTTACGGGGGAGCACAATGAGCAGTTCTTC. Based on the CDR3 plus reference TRBV9 and TRBJ2-1, the full variable domain is DSGVTQTPKHLITATGQRVTLRCSPRSGDLSVYWYQQSLDQGLQFLIQYYNGEERAKGNILERFSAQQFPDLHSELNLSSLELGDSALYFCASSVTGEHNEQFFGPGTRLTVL.

V usage is TRBV19 and J usage is TRBJ2-7; 10 nucleotides align to TRBD2. J was trimmed by 6 bases and V by 2 bases; bases with no gene match: 1. The germline gives CDR1 LNHDA, CDR2 SQIVND (reference sequence). The CDR3 consists of 13 residues. The CDR3 DNA sequence: TGTGCCAGTAGTATAAGCGGGAGGGGCGAGCAGTACTTC. Translated: CASSISGRGEQYF.

The chain couples TRBV27 to TRBJ2-1; TRBD2 agrees at 7 bases. This CDR3 region has 17 residues. V lost 4 bases to trimming and J lost 4 bases; unmatched junction nucleotides: 13. CDR1 and CDR2 from the germline V gene are MNHEY and SMNVEV (reference sequence). CDR3 amino acids: CASSYSSGTTQYNEQFF. The CDR3, as DNA: TGTGCCAGCAGTTATTCCTCCGGGACTACACAATACAATGAGCAGTTCTTC.

The chain is built from TRBV27 and TRBJ2-7, with 8 positions matching TRBD2. Unmatched junction bases numbered 2, after V lost 2 bases and J lost 2 bases. Germline V gene sequence: CDR1 MNHEY, CDR2 SMNVEV (reference sequence). The CDR3 covers 14 residues. As DNA, the CDR3 is TGTGCCAGCAGTTTAGGACTAGCCCCCTACGAGCAGTACTTC. This codes for CASSLGLAPYEQYF.

The chain couples TRBV4-1 to TRBJ2-1; possibly TRBD2 for D (5 bases). Germline V gene data show CDR1 as MGHRA and CDR2 as YSYEKL. With 3 bases removed from V and 6 bases from J, the gap between germline ends came to 15 bases. The CDR3 totals 15 residues. CDR3 loop: CASSHPPRAVNEQFF. The CDR3 DNA is TGCGCCAGCAGCCACCCACCCCGAGCGGTCAATGAGCAGTTCTTC.

The gene calls are TRBV10-3 and TRBJ2-1; possibly TRBD2 for D (6 bases). The CDR3 is 16 amino acids. V gave up 4 bases and J gave up 8 bases, with 21 bases separating them. Germline-derived CDR1 and CDR2 are ENHRY and SYGVKD. This chain's CDR3 is CAISGGDLTPVYEQFF. The CDR3 bases are TGTGCCATCAGTGGTGGGGACTTGACCCCCGTCTATGAGCAGTTCTTC.

V is TRBV4-1 and J is TRBJ1-1; D perhaps matches TRBD1 (5 bases). The CDR3 covers 14 residues. The germline gives CDR1 MGHRA, CDR2 YSYEKL. V was cut by 2 bases and J by 6 bases, with 13 bases left in between. CDR3 in amino acids: CASSQPLLGPEAFF. CDR3 DNA sequence: TGCGCCAGCAGCCAACCCCTATTGGGGCCTGAAGCTTTCTTT.

The chain recombines TRBV7-9 with TRBJ1-1; TRBD1 agrees at 11 bases. The CDR3 runs to 12 residues. The ends lost 4 bases at V and 11 bases at J; junction bases unmatched: 3. In germline, CDR1 is SEHNR, CDR2 FQNEAQ (reference sequence). As DNA, the CDR3 is TGTGCCAGCAGCTCCGGGACAGGGGGGGCTTTCTTT. Its translation is CASSSGTGGAFF.

The rearrangement uses TRBV5-1 and TRBJ1-3; 9 bases map to TRBD1. V was clipped by 5 bases and J by 3 bases; unmatched bases: 6. CDR1 and CDR2 from the germline V gene are SGHRS and YFSETQ. This CDR3 spans 15 amino acids. The DNA for the CDR3 is TGCGCCAGCAGACCCACAGGGGGCGGTGGAAACACCATATATTTT. This sequence encodes CASRPTGGGGNTIYF.

The chain recombines TRBV6-5 with TRBJ2-6; no firm D call. CDR3 length equals 14 residues. Trimming shortened V by 8 bases and J by 1 base, and 9 bases separated the two germline ends. The germline V gene encodes CDR1 MNHEY and CDR2 SVGAGI. CDR3 protein: CASAPRSGANVLTF. The CDR3 nucleotides read TGTGCCAGCGCGCCACGGTCTGGGGCCAACGTCCTGACTTTC.

This chain links TRBV30 with TRBJ1-2; 9 nucleotides match TRBD1. V lost 3 bases, J lost 7 bases, and 6 bases stayed unmatched. This CDR3 comprises 13 residues. Germline CDR1 and CDR2: GTSNPN and SVGIG (reference sequence). The CDR3: CAWSQRGQGGYTF. The CDR3 region has the DNA TGTGCCTGGAGCCAAAGGGGACAGGGTGGCTACACCTTC.

This chain connects TRBV28 to TRBJ1-1; D not resolved. Per the germline V gene, CDR1 is MDHEN and CDR2 is SYDVKM. Deletions cut 3 bases from V and 1 base from J, with 9 bases between. This CDR3 is built from 14 residues. CDR3 sequence: CASSLGRANTEAFF. The CDR3 DNA follows: TGTGCCAGCAGTTTGGGGAGGGCGAACACTGAAGCTTTCTTT.

The chain employs TRBV28 and TRBJ2-3; 13 bases are shared with TRBD2. This CDR3 is 18 amino acids long. Germline CDR1 and CDR2: MDHEN and SYDVKM. With 5 bases clipped from V and 1 base from J, the junction kept 9 bases outside the gene matches. The CDR3 DNA reads TGTGCCAGCAGTGGACTAGCGGGGGATCTATCACGCACAGATACGCAGTATTTT. Its translation: CASSGLAGDLSRTDTQYF.

The chain combines TRBV23-1 with TRBJ2-1, with 10 bases lining up with TRBD2. TRBV23-1 is an ORF, with its function uncertain. This CDR3 comprises 16 residues. With V trimmed by 0 bases and J by 9 bases, 8 bases remained unmatched. DNA of the CDR3: TGCGCCAGCAGTCAATCGTGGCTAGCGGGAGACGCTGAGCAGTTCTTC. Its protein is CASSQSWLAGDAEQFF.

This CDR3 reads CASSARQETLYSPLHF. The CDR3 DNA reads as TGTGCCAGCAGCGCACGACAGGAGACCCTCTATTCACCCCTCCACTTT. The chain has TRBV5-4 and TRBJ1-6; a possible D gene is TRBD1 (6 bases). Between the trimmed V and J ends, which lost 4 bases and 8 bases, there was a span of 19 bases. This CDR3 has 16 residues. Germline CDR1 SGHNT, CDR2 YYREEE (reference sequence).

A single count supports this clone. This chain connects TRBV7-2 to TRBJ1-2; weak D call: TRBD1 (5 bases). This CDR3 has 18 amino acids. Germline V lookup: CDR1 SGHTA, CDR2 FQGNSA. Trimming took 5 bases from V and 4 from J, leaving 26 bases between them. The CDR3 DNA reads as TGTGCCAGCAGCGGGGAGATGCGAGTAGGGGTGGGGGGCTATGGCTACACCTTC. It yields the protein CASSGEMRVGVGGYGYTF. Using reference TRBV7-2 and TRBJ1-2 for the parts outside the CDR3, the full variable domain is GAGVSQSPSNKVTEKGKDVELRCDPISGHTALYWYRQSLGQGLEFLIYFQGNSAPDKSGLPSDRFSAERTGGSVSTLTIQRTQQEDSAVYLCASSGEMRVGVGGYGYTFGSGTRLTVV.

The V call is TRBV6-5, the J call TRBJ2-6, with D possibly TRBD1 on 6 matching bases. The CDR3 consists of 15 residues. CDR1 MNHEY and CDR2 SVGAGI come from the germline V gene. Trimming took 2 bases from V and 6 from J, leaving 11 bases between them. The chain's CDR3 is CASSYATGTANVLTF. The CDR3, as DNA: TGTGCCAGCAGTTACGCCACAGGGACGGCCAACGTCCTGACTTTC.

The chain recombines TRBV5-1 with TRBJ2-7, with 10 bases fitting TRBD2. CDR1 is SGHRS and CDR2 is YFSETQ in the germline V gene. V shed 0 bases and J 7 bases; nucleotides not matched to a gene: 7. This CDR3 has 15 residues. The CDR3 region has the DNA TGCGCCAGCAGCTTGGAGGCTAGCGGGAGTCTTGAGCAGTACTTC. It yields the protein CASSLEASGSLEQYF.

This chain uses TRBV4-2 with TRBJ2-7; 11 bases align to TRBD2. Germline assignment: CDR1 LGHNA and CDR2 YNFKEQ. V trimming: 0 bases; J trimming: 3 bases; junction bases outside the gene matches: 10. The CDR3 covers 18 residues. The CDR3 region has the DNA TGTGCCAGCAGCCAAGATCTTAGCGGGGGGGCCAATTTCTACGAGCAGTACTTC. Protein sequence: CASSQDLSGGANFYEQYF.

V gene TRBV19 combines with J gene TRBJ1-1, with TRBD1 identical over 9 bases. V shed 9 bases, J shed 4 bases, and the junction held 15 bases outside the gene matches. This CDR3 has 16 amino acids. Germline-derived CDR1 and CDR2 are LNHDA and SQIVND (reference sequence). This chain's CDR3 is CASVLTGGVLVTEAFF. Here the CDR3 DNA reads TGTGCCAGCGTACTAACAGGGGGCGTTCTCGTCACTGAAGCTTTCTTT.

The rearrangement links TRBV5-6 to TRBJ2-1, with 12 positions matching TRBD2. This CDR3 is built from 14 residues. Germline CDR1 SGHDT, CDR2 YYEEEE. With V trimmed by 4 bases and J by 12 bases, 8 bases remained unmatched. CDR3 amino acids: CASSRVQLAGGQFF. The CDR3 DNA reads as TGTGCCAGCAGCCGGGTGCAACTAGCGGGAGGGCAGTTCTTC.

This chain links TRBV7-3 with TRBJ2-1; the D gene is possibly TRBD1 (6 bases). The CDR3 has 16 residues. From germline, CDR1 is SGHTA and CDR2 FQGTGA. Trimming took 5 bases from V and 4 from J, leaving 18 bases between them. CDR3 loop: CASSPSRDTNYNEQFF. As DNA, the CDR3 is TGTGCCAGCAGCCCAAGCCGGGACACCAATTACAATGAGCAGTTCTTC.

The chain joins TRBV9 to TRBJ2-7; TRBD1 aligns across 7 bases. V was clipped by 0 bases and J by 2 bases; unmatched bases: 5. The CDR3 contains 15 residues. Germline assignment: CDR1 SGDLS and CDR2 YYNGEE. The CDR3 DNA is TGTGCCAGCAGCGTAGCCGGAGGACAGGCCTACGAGCAGTACTTC. Translated: CASSVAGGQAYEQYF.

V and J are TRBV7-9 and TRBJ2-3; TRBD2 matches 10 bases. V trimming: 0 bases; J trimming: 1 base; junction bases outside the gene matches: 1. This CDR3 region has 16 residues. Germline CDR1 reads SEHNR; CDR2 reads FQNEAQ (reference sequence). The CDR3 here is CASSLALAGRTDTQYF. The CDR3 nucleotides read TGTGCCAGCAGCTTAGCACTAGCGGGACGCACAGATACGCAGTATTTT.

The rearrangement joins TRBV5-6 to TRBJ2-4, with D perhaps matching TRBD1 (6 bases). This CDR3 has 16 amino acids. Looked up from germline, CDR1 is SGHDT and CDR2 is YYEEEE. Deletions cut 6 bases from V and 1 base from J, with 17 bases between. The CDR3 bases are TGTGCCAGCACCGTACTGGCAGGGGCTGCCAAAAACATTCAGTACTTC. Protein: CASTVLAGAAKNIQYF.